This T cell receptor (beta chain) was recorded in a study of T-cell reconstitution after alpha-beta-depleted transplantation in children. This clonotype was seen many times. Researchers prepared the TCRbeta library using unique molecular identifiers, the study reports. TCRdb independently ran MiXCR on the PCR reads; one entry per CDR3 protein. The sample has more than 550,000 distinct CDR3 sequences; 10% to 13% are singletons. Germline V gives CDR1 MGHDK, CDR2 SYGVNS. Trimming cost V 10 bases and J 4 bases; bases outside gene matches: 6. The CDR3 length is 14 residues. The specimen was PBMCs from the stem cell graft donor, collected from the stem cell graft. The clonotype comes from a human donor who donated a stem cell graft to a child with acute myeloid leukemia. This rearrangement joins TRBV25-1 to TRBJ2-3, with 12 bases fitting TRBD1. The CDR3 DNA sequence: TGTGCCACGGGGACAGGGGGCTTGCCAGATACGCAGTATTTT. Protein sequence: CATGTGGLPDTQYF.